The source of this T cell receptor beta chain is a study of T-cell memory formation after mild COVID-19. TCRdb re-called the 5' RACE reads through MiXCR, storing one row per CDR3 protein. The sample includes about 250,000 distinct CDR3 sequences, around 17% of them seen just once. This clonotype has a handful of counts. The CDR3 has 14 amino acids. CDR1 and CDR2 from the germline V gene are DFQATT and SNEGSKA (reference sequence). The V and J ends lost 3 bases and 3 bases, in that order; junction bases with no gene match: 3. The V and J genes are TRBV20-1 and TRBJ2-5; TRBD2 aligns across 11 bases. The sample was PBMCs or a T cell subset sorted from them (not recorded which). This receptor was obtained from a man aged 18 to 35 who had mild COVID-19 (a few samples of this study predate the infection). Cell type and time point are not known. The CDR3 sequence is CSARKTSGEETQYF. The CDR3 DNA reads TGCAGTGCTAGGAAGACTAGCGGGGAAGAGACCCAGTACTTC.